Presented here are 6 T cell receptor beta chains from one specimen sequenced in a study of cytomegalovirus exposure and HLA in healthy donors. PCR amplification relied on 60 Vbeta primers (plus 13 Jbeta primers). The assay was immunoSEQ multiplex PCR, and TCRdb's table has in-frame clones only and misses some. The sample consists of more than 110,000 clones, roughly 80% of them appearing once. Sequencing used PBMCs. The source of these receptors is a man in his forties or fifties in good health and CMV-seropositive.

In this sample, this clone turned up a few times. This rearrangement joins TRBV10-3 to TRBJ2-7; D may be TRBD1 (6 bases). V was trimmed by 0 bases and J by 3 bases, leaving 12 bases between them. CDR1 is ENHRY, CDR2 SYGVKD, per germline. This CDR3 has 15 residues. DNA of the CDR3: TGTGCCATCAGTGAGTCTGGGGGCAAAGGCTACGAGCAGTACTTC. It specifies CAISESGGKGYEQYF.

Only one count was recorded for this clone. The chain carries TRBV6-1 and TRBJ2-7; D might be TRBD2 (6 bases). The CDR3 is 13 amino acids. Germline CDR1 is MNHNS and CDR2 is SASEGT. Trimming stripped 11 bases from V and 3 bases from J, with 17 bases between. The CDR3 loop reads CAAGFTDGYEQYF. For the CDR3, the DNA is TGTGCCGCGGGGTTTACGGACGGCTACGAGCAGTACTTC.

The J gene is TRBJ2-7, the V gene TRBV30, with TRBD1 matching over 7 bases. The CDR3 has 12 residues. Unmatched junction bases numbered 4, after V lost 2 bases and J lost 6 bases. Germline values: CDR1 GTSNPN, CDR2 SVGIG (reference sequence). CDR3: CAWSLTGIEQYF. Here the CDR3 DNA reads TGTGCCTGGAGTCTGACAGGGATCGAGCAGTACTTC.

The CDR3 bases are TGTGCCAGCAGTGAAGGGGCAGGGGGCCGTGAAAAACTGTTTTTT. This translates into CASSEGAGGREKLFF. V gene TRBV2 combines with J gene TRBJ1-4; TRBD1 agrees at 8 bases. The CDR3 runs to 15 residues. V lost 1 base to trimming and J lost 7 bases; unmatched junction nucleotides: 5. Per germline, CDR1 SNHLY and CDR2 FYNNEI. Looking up the rest from reference TRBV2 and TRBJ1-4 gives the full variable domain: EPEVTQTPSHQVTQMGQEVILRCVPISNHLYFYWYRQILGQKVEFLVSFYNNEISEKSEIFDDQFSVERPDGSNFTLKIRSTKLEDSAMYFCASSEGAGGREKLFFGSGTQLSVL.

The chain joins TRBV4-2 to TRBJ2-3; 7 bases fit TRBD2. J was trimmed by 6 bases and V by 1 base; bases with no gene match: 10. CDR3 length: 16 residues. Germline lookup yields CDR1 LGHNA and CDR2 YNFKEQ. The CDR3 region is CASSQGEGGSVDTQYF. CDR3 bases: TGTGCCAGCAGCCAAGGGGAGGGCGGGAGCGTGGATACGCAGTATTTT.

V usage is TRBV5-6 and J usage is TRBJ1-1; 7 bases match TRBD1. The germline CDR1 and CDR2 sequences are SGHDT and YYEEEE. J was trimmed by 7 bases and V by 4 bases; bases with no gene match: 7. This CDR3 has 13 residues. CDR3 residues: CASSPRGPIEAFF. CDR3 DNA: TGTGCCAGCAGCCCTAGGGGGCCTATTGAAGCTTTCTTT. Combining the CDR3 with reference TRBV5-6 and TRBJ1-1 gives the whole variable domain DAGVTQSPTHLIKTRGQQVTLRCSPKSGHDTVSWYQQALGQGPQFIFQYYEEEERQRGNFPDRFSGHQFPNYSSELNVNALLLGDSALYLCASSPRGPIEAFFGQGTRLTVV.